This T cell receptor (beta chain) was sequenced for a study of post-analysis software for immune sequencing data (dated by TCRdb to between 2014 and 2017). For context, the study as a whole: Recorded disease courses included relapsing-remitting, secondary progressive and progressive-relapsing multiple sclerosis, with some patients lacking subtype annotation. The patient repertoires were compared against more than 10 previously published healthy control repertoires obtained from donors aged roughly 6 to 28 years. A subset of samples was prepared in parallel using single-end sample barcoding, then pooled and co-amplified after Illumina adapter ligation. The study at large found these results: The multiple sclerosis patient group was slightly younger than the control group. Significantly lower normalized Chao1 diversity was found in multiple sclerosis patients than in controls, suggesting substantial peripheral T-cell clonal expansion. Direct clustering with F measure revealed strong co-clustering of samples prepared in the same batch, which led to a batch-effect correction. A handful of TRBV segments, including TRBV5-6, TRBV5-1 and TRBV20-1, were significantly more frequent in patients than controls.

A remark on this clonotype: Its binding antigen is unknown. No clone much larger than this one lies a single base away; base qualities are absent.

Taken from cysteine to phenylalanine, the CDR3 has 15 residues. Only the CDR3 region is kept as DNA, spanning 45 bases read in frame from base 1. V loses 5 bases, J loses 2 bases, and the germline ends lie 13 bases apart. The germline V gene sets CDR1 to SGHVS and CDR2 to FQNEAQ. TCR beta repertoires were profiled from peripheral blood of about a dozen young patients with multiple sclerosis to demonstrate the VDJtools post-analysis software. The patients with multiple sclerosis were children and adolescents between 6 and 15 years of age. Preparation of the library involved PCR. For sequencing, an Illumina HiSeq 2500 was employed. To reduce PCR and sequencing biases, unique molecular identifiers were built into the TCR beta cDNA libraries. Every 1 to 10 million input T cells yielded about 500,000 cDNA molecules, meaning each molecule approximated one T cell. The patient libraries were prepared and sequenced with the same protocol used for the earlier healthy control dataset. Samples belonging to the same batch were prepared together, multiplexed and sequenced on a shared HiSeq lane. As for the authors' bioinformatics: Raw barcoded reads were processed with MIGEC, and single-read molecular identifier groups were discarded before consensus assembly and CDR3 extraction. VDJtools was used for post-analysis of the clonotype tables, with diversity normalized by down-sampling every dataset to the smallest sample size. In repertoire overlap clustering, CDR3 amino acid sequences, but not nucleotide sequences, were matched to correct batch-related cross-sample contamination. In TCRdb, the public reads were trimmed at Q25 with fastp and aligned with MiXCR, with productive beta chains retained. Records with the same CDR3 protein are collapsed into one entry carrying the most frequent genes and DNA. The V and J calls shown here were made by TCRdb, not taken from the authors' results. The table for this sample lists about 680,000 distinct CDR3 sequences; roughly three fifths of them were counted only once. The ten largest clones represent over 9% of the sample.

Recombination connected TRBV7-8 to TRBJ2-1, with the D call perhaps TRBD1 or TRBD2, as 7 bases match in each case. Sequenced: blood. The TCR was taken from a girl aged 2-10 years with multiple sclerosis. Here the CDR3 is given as CASSRGDSTYNEQFF. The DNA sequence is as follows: TGTGCCAGCAGCCGGGGGGACAGCACCTACAATGAGCAGTTCTTC.